Listed here are 8 T cell receptor beta chains from one sample, sequenced in a study of cytomegalovirus exposure and HLA in healthy donors. The assay was immunoSEQ multiplex PCR, and TCRdb's table has in-frame clones only and misses some. The sample has roughly 250,000 clones; around nine tenths are singletons. Sequenced: PBMCs. The receptors derive from a young man in good health and CMV-seronegative.

The chain couples TRBV5-1 to TRBJ2-5; D not certain. Germline V gene data show CDR1 as SGHRS and CDR2 as YFSETQ. The CDR3 covers 14 residues. The V end lost 0 bases, the J end lost 2 bases, and 8 bases lay between the germline ends. The CDR3 loop reads CASSLAPRQETQYF. Here the CDR3 DNA reads TGCGCCAGCAGCTTGGCCCCCAGGCAAGAGACCCAGTACTTC.

The chain carries TRBV27 and TRBJ2-7; D perhaps matches TRBD2 (5 bases). V was shortened by 9 bases and J by 5 bases, with 11 bases between the two germline ends. Germline CDR1 MNHEY, CDR2 SMNVEV (reference sequence). This CDR3 contains 11 residues. This CDR3 is CASQTRDEQYF. CDR3 in DNA: TGTGCCAGTCAAACTAGGGACGAGCAGTACTTC.

V usage is TRBV19 and J usage is TRBJ1-1, with 8 bases aligning to TRBD1. V gave up 1 base and J gave up 1 base; unmatched junction bases: 5. The CDR3 has 16 amino acids. Germline values: CDR1 LNHDA, CDR2 SQIVND (reference sequence). As DNA, the CDR3 is TGTGCCAGTAGTATAGTACCCGGGACAGGGAACACTGAAGCTTTCTTT. Encoded protein: CASSIVPGTGNTEAFF.

The rearrangement links TRBV6-1 to TRBJ2-7; 12 bases are shared with TRBD2. V lost 7 bases and J lost 2; bases outside the gene matches: 3. CDR1 and CDR2 from the germline V gene are MNHNS and SASEGT. CDR3 length: 14 residues. CDR3 residues: CASKLAGGPYEQYF. The CDR3 DNA reads TGTGCCAGCAAACTAGCGGGAGGCCCCTACGAGCAGTACTTC.

This chain connects TRBV6-1 to TRBJ2-3; no reliable D call. V shed 6 bases and J shed 6 bases, with 10 bases lying between them. The CDR3 has 12 residues. The V gene's germline CDR1 is MNHNS and CDR2 SASEGT. CDR3 sequence: CASRETRDTQYF. CDR3 bases: TGTGCCAGCAGGGAGACGCGGGATACGCAGTATTTT.

The genes are TRBV5-5 and TRBJ1-2; tentatively, D is TRBD1 (6 bases). V lost 0 bases, J lost 10 bases, and 13 bases lay in between. This CDR3 is built from 13 residues. Per germline, CDR1 SGHKS and CDR2 YYEKEE (reference sequence). The CDR3 protein is CASSLDRDAIYTF. The CDR3 coding sequence is TGTGCCAGCAGCTTGGACAGGGACGCTATCTACACCTTC.

The rearrangement uses TRBV28 and TRBJ1-5; tentative D call: TRBD1 (5 bases). There are 17 residues in the CDR3. V dropped 4 bases and J dropped 2 bases, with 18 bases sitting between them. Germline V CDR1 and CDR2: MDHEN, SYDVKM. The CDR3 DNA reads TGTGCCAGCAGTTCCTCCGCGGGACTCAGGGGCAATCAGCCCCAGCATTTT. Protein product: CASSSSAGLRGNQPQHF.

A single count supports this clone. The gene calls are TRBV5-6 and TRBJ2-7, with TRBD1 identical over 9 bases. The CDR3 is 14 residues long. The germline CDR1 and CDR2 sequences are SGHDT and YYEEEE. V dropped 3 bases and J dropped 2; count of bases not matched to a gene: 3. The CDR3 nucleotides are TGTGCCAGCAGCTGGGGACAGGGACCCTACGAGCAGTACTTC. Amino acid sequence: CASSWGQGPYEQYF. Variable domain in full (rest from reference TRBV5-6 and TRBJ2-7): DAGVTQSPTHLIKTRGQQVTLRCSPKSGHDTVSWYQQALGQGPQFIFQYYEEEERQRGNFPDRFSGHQFPNYSSELNVNALLLGDSALYLCASSWGQGPYEQYFGPGTRLTVT.